A single sample is the source of the 26 T cell receptor beta chains below, sequenced in a study of blood T cell repertoires in COVID-19 (dated by TCRdb to the early 2020s). Receptors were amplified or captured by the immunoSEQ multiplex PCR assay. TCRdb retrieved this table from immuneACCESS and kept in-frame rearrangements only. Not all clones are present; in checked studies, unresolved V genes account for under half, and no reason is known for the remainder. The sample yields about 150,000 clones; roughly 84% were counted once. Jointly, the top ten make up 5.2% of the sample. Sequenced material: PBMCs or T cells enriched from blood (not recorded which). All receptors come from a man aged 70 or older who had been exposed to COVID-19.

A single count supports this clone. V and J are TRBV5-4 and TRBJ2-5, with TRBD2 as a possible D gene (5 bases). The length of the CDR3 is 15 residues. Germline lookup yields CDR1 SGHNT and CDR2 YYREEE (reference sequence). V was pared by 5 bases and J by 1 base, with 15 bases between. The CDR3 DNA reads as TGTGCCAGCAGGCCGGCCCCGGGGAGCCAAGAGACCCAGTACTTC. It yields the protein CASRPAPGSQETQYF. The variable domain in full, completed from reference TRBV5-4 and TRBJ2-5, reads ETGVTQSPTHLIKTRGQQVTLRCSSQSGHNTVSWYQQALGQGPQFIFQYYREEENGRGNFPPRFSGLQFPNYSSELNVNALELDDSALYLCASRPAPGSQETQYFGPGTRLLVL.

The rearrangement joins TRBV9 to TRBJ1-3; D call uncertain. Germline CDR1 and CDR2: SGDLS and YYNGEE. The CDR3 totals 15 residues. V lost 4 bases, J lost 0 bases, and 11 bases lay in between. The CDR3 sequence is CASSTQELSGNTIYF. In DNA, the CDR3 is TGTGCCAGCAGCACTCAAGAGCTCTCTGGAAACACCATATATTTT.

This chain connects TRBV4-1 to TRBJ1-4, with TRBD1 matching 10 bases. The CDR3 spans 16 residues. Unmatched junction bases numbered 6, after V lost 1 base and J lost 7 bases. Per germline, CDR1 MGHRA and CDR2 YSYEKL. The DNA for the CDR3 is TGCGCCAGCAGCCAAGGCCCGACAGGGGGCAGTGAAAAACTGTTTTTT. It encodes CASSQGPTGGSEKLFF.

The rearrangement links TRBV11-3 to TRBJ2-2; 7 bases map to TRBD1. CDR3 length: 14 amino acids. Germline CDR1 SGHNT, CDR2 YENEEA. V lost 3 bases, J lost 5 bases, and 3 bases stayed unmatched. The CDR3 DNA reads TGTGCCAGCAGCTTTGACAGGGATACCGGGGAGCTGTTTTTT. Protein: CASSFDRDTGELFF. The whole variable domain, remainder taken from reference TRBV11-3 and TRBJ2-2, is EAGVVQSPRYKIIEKKQPVAFWCNPISGHNTLYWYLQNLGQGPELLIRYENEEAVDDSQLPKDRFSAERLKGVDSTLKIQPAELGDSAVYLCASSFDRDTGELFFGEGSRLTVL.

The chain links TRBV7-9 to TRBJ1-2; D gene unclear. Germline CDR1 SEHNR, CDR2 FQNEAQ (reference sequence). The CDR3 runs to 13 residues. Between the trimmed V and J ends, which lost 5 bases and 5 bases, there was a span of 12 bases. The CDR3 DNA sequence: TGTGCCAGCAGCCGCGACACCTTTTATGGCTACACCTTC. Translated, it gives CASSRDTFYGYTF. The variable domain in full, completed from reference TRBV7-9 and TRBJ1-2, reads DTGVSQNPRHKITKRGQNVTFRCDPISEHNRLYWYRQTLGQGPEFLTYFQNEAQLEKSRLLSDRFSAERPKGSFSTLEIQRTEQGDSAMYLCASSRDTFYGYTFGSGTRLTVV.

This chain links TRBV19 with TRBJ2-7; D gene ambiguous. This CDR3 has 11 residues. CDR1 LNHDA and CDR2 SQIVND come from the germline V gene (reference sequence). Between the trimmed V and J ends, which lost 8 bases and 3 bases, there was a span of 8 bases. CDR3 amino acids: CASSDIYEQYF. The CDR3 bases are TGTGCCAGTTCCGACATCTACGAGCAGTACTTC.

The count of this clone is one. The junction departs from germline at one end; a sequencing error may be responsible. This chain links TRBV4-1 with TRBJ1-4; a possible D gene is TRBD1 (6 bases). The CDR3 has 12 residues. From germline, CDR1 is MGHRA and CDR2 YSYEKL. For the CDR3, the DNA is TGCGCCAGGGCAAAGACAGGACCGGATTTCATTTTT. It translates to CARAKTGPDFIF.

This clone has only one observation. The chain recombines TRBV3-1 (or the pseudogene TRBV3-2) with TRBJ2-3, with D perhaps TRBD2 (6 bases). Germline loops: CDR1 LGHDT, CDR2 YNNKEL (reference sequence). V dropped 0 bases and J dropped 3 bases, with 13 bases sitting between them. This CDR3 has 16 amino acids. CDR3 bases: TGTGCCAGCAGCCAAGACCCAAGTGGGGGGACAGATACGCAGTATTTT. Protein sequence: CASSQDPSGGTDTQYF.

This chain uses TRBV7-2 with TRBJ2-5, with TRBD2 matching over 10 bases. CDR3 size: 14 residues. CDR1 and CDR2 from the germline V gene are SGHTA and FQGNSA. Trimming removed 3 bases from V and 4 bases from J; junction bases left unmatched: 2. The CDR3 protein is CASSFSSGGETQYF. As DNA, the CDR3 is TGTGCCAGCAGCTTTTCTAGCGGGGGAGAGACCCAGTACTTC.

This chain links TRBV1 with TRBJ2-3; the table's D gene call, TRBD2, was not cross checked with the DNA. TRBV1 is noted as a pseudogene. The CDR3 length is 16 residues. CDR3: CTSSRDGTSGTDTQYF. In DNA form, the CDR3 reads TGCACCAGCAGCCGAGACGGGACTAGCGGCACAGATACGCAGTATTTT.

CDR3 amino acids: CASRRQGRYNEQFF. The CDR3 region has the DNA TGTGCCAGCAGACGACAGGGCCGCTACAATGAGCAGTTCTTC. The rearrangement uses TRBV5-4 and TRBJ2-1; 7 bases fit TRBD1. The trim removed 5 bases at V and 3 bases at J, leaving 5 bases unmatched. Germline V lookup: CDR1 SGHNT, CDR2 YYREEE (reference sequence). The CDR3 extends over 14 amino acids.

The chain carries TRBV5-5 and TRBJ2-3, with D unresolved. Germline V CDR1 and CDR2: SGHKS, YYEKEE (reference sequence). Trimming cost V 5 bases and J 6 bases, with 19 bases left between them. The CDR3 is 15 amino acids. CDR3 sequence (DNA): TGTGCCAGCAGTCCGCCCGTTCTTGGTGAGGATACGCAGTATTTT. It translates to CASSPPVLGEDTQYF. Full variable domain (outside the CDR3, taken from reference TRBV5-5 and TRBJ2-3): DAGVTQSPTHLIKTRGQQVTLRCSPISGHKSVSWYQQVLGQGPQFIFQYYEKEERGRGNFPDRFSARQFPNYSSELNVNALLLGDSALYLCASSPPVLGEDTQYFGPGTRLTVL.

This chain uses TRBV5-1 with TRBJ1-1, with D possibly being TRBD1 (5 bases). With 1 base removed from V and 0 bases from J, the gap between germline ends came to 10 bases. The CDR3 covers 15 residues. Germline CDR1 and CDR2: SGHRS and YFSETQ. Here the CDR3 reads CASSLSGQMNTEAFF. The CDR3 DNA reads as TGCGCCAGCAGCTTGTCTGGACAAATGAACACTGAAGCTTTCTTT.

This chain joins TRBV28 and TRBJ1-1; 11 bases line up with TRBD1. The CDR3 contains 17 residues. V was pared by 5 bases and J by 1 base, with 9 bases of the junction left unmatched. Germline V gene sequence: CDR1 MDHEN, CDR2 SYDVKM. The CDR3 nucleotides read TGTGCCAGCAGTCCCGGACAGGGGGCCGTTAGGAACACTGAAGCTTTCTTT. This translates into CASSPGQGAVRNTEAFF.

This chain links TRBV5-4 with TRBJ2-3; TRBD2 might be the D (5 bases). Trimming left V 1 base short and J 2 bases short, with 11 bases between. Looked up from germline, CDR1 is SGHNT and CDR2 is YYREEE (reference sequence). The CDR3 contains 15 residues. The CDR3 nucleotides read TGTGCCAGCAGCTTGACACAGACTACCACAGATACGCAGTATTTT. Encoded protein: CASSLTQTTTDTQYF.

The chain uses TRBV4-2 and TRBJ1-3; D not certain. The V end was cut by 0 bases, the J end by 1 base, with 10 bases between. The length of the CDR3 is 16 residues. Germline CDR1 and CDR2: LGHNA and YNFKEQ. The CDR3 DNA sequence: TGTGCCAGCAGCCAAGAGGGCCGCATTTCTGGAAACACCATATATTTT. Translating it yields CASSQEGRISGNTIYF.

The rearrangement uses TRBV6-1 and TRBJ1-5; D unresolved. Germline CDR1 and CDR2: MNHNS and SASEGT. The V and J ends lost 2 bases and 0 bases respectively, with 8 bases between them. The length of the CDR3 is 15 residues. The CDR3 nucleotides are TGTGCCAGCAGTGAAATGGCAGTTAGCAATCAGCCCCAGCATTTT. Its translation is CASSEMAVSNQPQHF.

The chain uses TRBV27 and TRBJ1-1; D is undetermined. The V gene lost 5 bases and the J gene lost 5 bases, with 6 bases spanning the gap. Germline CDR1 is MNHEY and CDR2 is SMNVEV (reference sequence). This CDR3 region has 11 residues. The CDR3 here is CASSTGTEAFF. CDR3 nucleotides: TGTGCCAGCAGTACTGGTACTGAAGCTTTCTTT.

V gene TRBV6-1 combines with J gene TRBJ2-3, with TRBD1 identical over 8 bases. CDR3 length: 15 residues. From germline, CDR1 is MNHNS and CDR2 SASEGT. V lost 3 bases and J lost 1; bases outside the gene matches: 3. Here the CDR3 DNA reads TGTGCCAGCAGTGAGATGACAGGGGGCACAGATACGCAGTATTTT. Protein: CASSEMTGGTDTQYF.

The rearrangement links TRBV30 to TRBJ1-1, with a tentative D call TRBD1 (6 bases). The V end was cut by 3 bases, the J end by 11 bases, with 16 bases between. Germline values: CDR1 GTSNPN, CDR2 SVGIG (reference sequence). The CDR3 loop spans 12 amino acids. CDR3 sequence: CAWSLGGGVAFF. The CDR3 DNA sequence: TGTGCCTGGAGCCTAGGGGGGGGAGTGGCTTTCTTT.

The chain recombines TRBV19 with TRBJ2-3, with TRBD2 matching 8 bases. With V trimmed by 9 bases and J by 1 base, 3 bases remained unmatched. The CDR3 extends over 13 amino acids. Germline lookup yields CDR1 LNHDA and CDR2 SQIVND (reference sequence). The CDR3 is CARGTRGTDTQYF. CDR3 coding DNA: TGTGCCAGAGGGACTAGGGGCACAGATACGCAGTATTTT.

The chain couples TRBV29-1 to TRBJ2-7; 7 bases line up with TRBD1. The CDR3 contains 14 residues. V lost 6 bases, J lost 2 bases, and 10 bases stayed unmatched. CDR1 is SQVTM, CDR2 ANQGSEA, per germline. CDR3 in DNA: TGCAGCGTCGCCGTATGGGGGACAGCCTACGAGCAGTACTTC. Translating gives CSVAVWGTAYEQYF.

V is TRBV19 and J is TRBJ1-2; 7 bases match TRBD1. The CDR3 is 15 amino acids. Germline V gives CDR1 LNHDA, CDR2 SQIVND (reference sequence). V lost 4 bases and J lost 1; bases outside the gene matches: 6. CDR3 coding DNA: TGTGCCAGTAGTAGGGACAGTCGATTTAACTATGGCTACACCTTC. Amino acids: CASSRDSRFNYGYTF.

The V and J genes are TRBV28 and TRBJ1-2, with D unclear. The V end lost 2 bases, the J end lost 4 bases, and 14 bases lay between the germline ends. This CDR3 region has 15 residues. Germline V gene sequence: CDR1 MDHEN, CDR2 SYDVKM. In DNA, the CDR3 is TGTGCCAGCAGTTTACACAGTCCTAAAGGCTATGGCTACACCTTC. It encodes CASSLHSPKGYGYTF.

This sequence joins TRBV7-8 and TRBJ2-7; 9 bases are a match to TRBD2. This CDR3 has 15 amino acids. V was pared by 1 base and J by 2 bases, with 3 bases of the junction left unmatched. Germline-derived CDR1 and CDR2 are SGHVS and FQNEAQ. CDR3 nucleotides: TGTGCCAGCAGCTTAGGCGGGGGGGCCCCCTACGAGCAGTACTTC. Its translation: CASSLGGGAPYEQYF.

The CDR3 loop reads CASSTHGDSYNEQFF. CDR3 coding DNA: TGTGCCAGCAGCACCCACGGGGACTCCTACAATGAGCAGTTCTTC. The V call is TRBV9, the J call TRBJ2-1, with D possibly being TRBD2 (5 bases). The length of the CDR3 is 15 residues. V was clipped by 4 bases and J by 0 bases, with 11 bases between them. The germline gives CDR1 SGDLS, CDR2 YYNGEE.